This is a list of T cell receptor beta chains from one sample in a study of blood T cell repertoires in COVID-19. Libraries were prepared by immunoSEQ multiplex PCR; TCRdb keeps only in-frame clonotypes and omits some of them. The data contain about 130,000 clones, approximately 86% of them singletons. The specimen was peripheral blood. These receptors were obtained from a woman in her 70s with COVID-19, enrolled during active disease. Each CDR3 is given without its conserved first and last residue. Each record gives: V gene, J gene, CDR3 protein.

v_gene: TRBV3-1/TRBV3-2
j_gene: TRBJ1-5
CDR3aa: ASSPTGDNQPQH

v_gene: TRBV27
j_gene: TRBJ1-4
CDR3aa: ASRGGARANEKLF

v_gene: TRBV5-1
j_gene: TRBJ2-2
CDR3aa: ASSFVQANTGELF

v_gene: TRBV4-1
j_gene: TRBJ2-3
CDR3aa: ASSPSGVTDTQY

v_gene: TRBV4-2
j_gene: TRBJ2-2
CDR3aa: ASSRDLAGTGELF

v_gene: TRBV2
j_gene: TRBJ1-6
CDR3aa: ASSKDRGAAYNSPLH

v_gene: TRBV7-2
j_gene: TRBJ1-1
CDR3aa: ASSPTRQGNTEAF

v_gene: TRBV18
j_gene: TRBJ2-7
CDR3aa: ASSPGQGTPPYEQY

v_gene: TRBV24-1
j_gene: TRBJ2-5
CDR3aa: ATSGGAFETQY

v_gene: TRBV23-1
j_gene: TRBJ1-1
CDR3aa: ASSQSGTGGAICEAF

v_gene: TRBV27
j_gene: TRBJ2-1
CDR3aa: ASSLPRLAGGDNEQF

v_gene: TRBV6-4
j_gene: TRBJ2-2
CDR3aa: ASSAGTNTGELF

v_gene: TRBV30
j_gene: TRBJ2-2
CDR3aa: ACTAVDRGQSGELF

v_gene: TRBV24-1
j_gene: TRBJ2-1
CDR3aa: ATSEGTGGPRNNEQF

v_gene: TRBV27
j_gene: TRBJ1-6
CDR3aa: ASSFRQGPFPLH

v_gene: TRBV4-2
j_gene: TRBJ2-1
CDR3aa: ASSGGGAGNEQF

v_gene: TRBV13
j_gene: TRBJ1-3
CDR3aa: ASSRWREVSGNTIY

v_gene: TRBV2
j_gene: TRBJ2-7
CDR3aa: ASNQQGSSEQY

v_gene: TRBV29-1
j_gene: TRBJ2-7
CDR3aa: SVGTGFEQY

v_gene: TRBV6-1
j_gene: TRBJ1-4
CDR3aa: ASSEVVEKLF

v_gene: TRBV6-5
j_gene: TRBJ1-3
CDR3aa: ASSGDSSGNTIY

v_gene: TRBV5-6
j_gene: TRBJ2-5
CDR3aa: ASSPQARRGLETQY